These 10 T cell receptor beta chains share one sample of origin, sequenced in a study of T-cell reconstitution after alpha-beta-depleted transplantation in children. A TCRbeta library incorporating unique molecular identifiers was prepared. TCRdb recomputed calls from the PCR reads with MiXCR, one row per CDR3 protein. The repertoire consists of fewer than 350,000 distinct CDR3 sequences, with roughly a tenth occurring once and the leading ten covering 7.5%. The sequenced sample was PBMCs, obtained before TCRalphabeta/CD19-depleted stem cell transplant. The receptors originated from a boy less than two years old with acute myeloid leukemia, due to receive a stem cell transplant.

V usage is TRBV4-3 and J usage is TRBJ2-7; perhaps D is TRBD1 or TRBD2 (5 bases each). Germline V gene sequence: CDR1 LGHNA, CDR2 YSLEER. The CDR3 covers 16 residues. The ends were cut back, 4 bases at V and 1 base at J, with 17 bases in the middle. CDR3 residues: CASSPWGSTTSYEQYF. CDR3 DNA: TGCGCCAGCAGCCCCTGGGGGAGTACAACTTCCTACGAGCAGTACTTC.

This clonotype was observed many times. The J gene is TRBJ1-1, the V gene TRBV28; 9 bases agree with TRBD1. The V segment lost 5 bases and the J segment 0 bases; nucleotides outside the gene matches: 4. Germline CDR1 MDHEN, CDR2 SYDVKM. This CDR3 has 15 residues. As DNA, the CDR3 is TGTGCCAGCAGTAGAGGGGACAGGGTGAACACTGAAGCTTTCTTT. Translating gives CASSRGDRVNTEAFF.

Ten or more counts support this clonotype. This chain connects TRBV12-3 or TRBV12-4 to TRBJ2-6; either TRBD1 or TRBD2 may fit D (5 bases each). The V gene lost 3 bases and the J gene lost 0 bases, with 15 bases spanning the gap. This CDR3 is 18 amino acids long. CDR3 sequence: CASSFGRGLSSGANVLTF. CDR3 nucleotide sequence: TGTGCCAGCAGTTTCGGCCGGGGCTTAAGCTCTGGGGCCAACGTCCTGACTTTC.

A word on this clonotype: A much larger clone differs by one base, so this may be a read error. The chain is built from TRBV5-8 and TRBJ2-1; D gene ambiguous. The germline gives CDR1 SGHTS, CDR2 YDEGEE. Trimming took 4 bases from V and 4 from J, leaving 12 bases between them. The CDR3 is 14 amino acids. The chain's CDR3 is CASSRKEAYNEQFF. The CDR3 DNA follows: TGTGCCAGCAGCCGGAAAGAAGCTTACAATGAGCAGTTCTTC.

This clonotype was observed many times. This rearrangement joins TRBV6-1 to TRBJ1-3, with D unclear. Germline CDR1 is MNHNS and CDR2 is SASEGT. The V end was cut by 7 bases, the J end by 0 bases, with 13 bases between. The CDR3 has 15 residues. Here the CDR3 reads CASTGKPLSGNTIYF. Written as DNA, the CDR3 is TGTGCCAGCACGGGTAAACCCCTCTCTGGAAACACCATATATTTT.

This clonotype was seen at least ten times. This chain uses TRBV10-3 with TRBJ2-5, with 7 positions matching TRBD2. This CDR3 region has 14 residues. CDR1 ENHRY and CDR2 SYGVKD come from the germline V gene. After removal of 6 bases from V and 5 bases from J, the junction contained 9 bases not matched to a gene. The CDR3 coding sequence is TGTGCCATCAGGGAAGGACTAGGGGATGAGACCCAGTACTTC. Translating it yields CAIREGLGDETQYF.

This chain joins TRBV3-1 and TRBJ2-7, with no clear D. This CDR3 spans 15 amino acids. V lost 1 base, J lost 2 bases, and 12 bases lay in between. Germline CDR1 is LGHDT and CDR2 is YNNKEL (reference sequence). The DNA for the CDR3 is TGTGCCAGCAGCCAAGGCGGACGGAACACCTACGAGCAGTACTTC. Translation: CASSQGGRNTYEQYF.

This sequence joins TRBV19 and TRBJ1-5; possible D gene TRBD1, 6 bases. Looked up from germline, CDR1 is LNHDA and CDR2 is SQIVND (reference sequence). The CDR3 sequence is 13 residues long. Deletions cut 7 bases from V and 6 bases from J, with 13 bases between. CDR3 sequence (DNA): TGTGCCAGTAACAGGGCAGCTGGTCAGCCCCAGCATTTT. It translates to CASNRAAGQPQHF.

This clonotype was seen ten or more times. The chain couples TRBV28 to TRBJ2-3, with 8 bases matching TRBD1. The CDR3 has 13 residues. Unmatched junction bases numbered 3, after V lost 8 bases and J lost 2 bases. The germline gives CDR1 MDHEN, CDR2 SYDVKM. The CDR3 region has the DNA TGTGCCAGCTACAGGGGGACCACAGATACGCAGTATTTT. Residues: CASYRGTTDTQYF. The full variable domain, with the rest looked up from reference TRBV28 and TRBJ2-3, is DVKVTQSSRYLVKRTGEKVFLECVQDMDHENMFWYRQDPGLGLRLIYFSYDVKMKEKGDIPEGYSVSREKKERFSLILESASTNQTSMYLCASYRGTTDTQYFGPGTRLTVL.

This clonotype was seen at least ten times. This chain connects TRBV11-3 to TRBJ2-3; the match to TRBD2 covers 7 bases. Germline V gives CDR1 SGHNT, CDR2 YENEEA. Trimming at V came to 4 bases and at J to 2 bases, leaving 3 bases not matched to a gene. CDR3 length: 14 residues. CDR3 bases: TGTGCCAGCAGCTGGGAGCGGGACACAGATACGCAGTATTTT. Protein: CASSWERDTDTQYF.